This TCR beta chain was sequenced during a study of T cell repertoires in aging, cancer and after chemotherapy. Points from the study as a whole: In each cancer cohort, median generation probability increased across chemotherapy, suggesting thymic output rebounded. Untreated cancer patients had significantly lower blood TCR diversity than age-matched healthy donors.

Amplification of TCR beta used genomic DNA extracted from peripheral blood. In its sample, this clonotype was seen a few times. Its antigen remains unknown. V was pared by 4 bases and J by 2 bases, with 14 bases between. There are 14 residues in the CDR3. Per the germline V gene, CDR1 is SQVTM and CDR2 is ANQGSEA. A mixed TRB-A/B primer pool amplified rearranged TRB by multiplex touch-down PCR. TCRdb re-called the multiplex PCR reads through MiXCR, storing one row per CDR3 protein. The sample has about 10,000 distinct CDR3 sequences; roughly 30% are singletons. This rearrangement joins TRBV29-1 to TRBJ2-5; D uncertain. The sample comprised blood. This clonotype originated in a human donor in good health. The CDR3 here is CSVGSSFRQETQYF. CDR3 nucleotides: TGCAGCGTTGGTAGCAGTTTTAGACAAGAGACCCAGTACTTC.